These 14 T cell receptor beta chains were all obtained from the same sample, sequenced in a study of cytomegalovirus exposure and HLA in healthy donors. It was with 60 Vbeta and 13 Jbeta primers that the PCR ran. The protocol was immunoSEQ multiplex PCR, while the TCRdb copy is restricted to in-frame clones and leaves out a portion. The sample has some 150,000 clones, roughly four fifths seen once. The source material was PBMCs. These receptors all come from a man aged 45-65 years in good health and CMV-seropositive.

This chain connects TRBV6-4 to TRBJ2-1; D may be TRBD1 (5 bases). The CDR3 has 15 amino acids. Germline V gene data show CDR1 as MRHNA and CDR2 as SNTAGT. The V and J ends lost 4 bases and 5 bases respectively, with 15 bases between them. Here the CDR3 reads CASSVKGPSNNEQFF. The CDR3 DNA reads TGTGCCAGCAGTGTGAAGGGGCCATCAAACAATGAGCAGTTCTTC.

The CDR3 protein is CASSLASSEVYEQYF. CDR3 in DNA: TGTGCCAGCAGCTTAGCAAGCTCGGAGGTCTACGAGCAGTACTTC. The genes are TRBV7-3 and TRBJ2-7, with a possible D match to TRBD2 (5 bases). Trimming shortened V by 2 bases and J by 3 bases, and 14 bases separated the two germline ends. CDR1 is SGHTA, CDR2 FQGTGA, per germline. The CDR3 has 15 amino acids. Together with reference TRBV7-3 and TRBJ2-7, the CDR3 gives the full variable domain: GAGVSQTPSNKVTEKGKYVELRCDPISGHTALYWYRQSLGQGPEFLIYFQGTGAADDSGLPNDRFFAVRPEGSVSTLKIQRTERGDSAVYLCASSLASSEVYEQYFGPGTRLTVT.

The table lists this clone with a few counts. CDR3 in amino acids: CASSYSSQGNNEQFF. For the CDR3, the DNA is TGTGCCAGCAGTTACTCGAGTCAGGGTAACAATGAGCAGTTCTTC. The chain links TRBV6-5 to TRBJ2-1, with D possibly being TRBD1 (5 bases). Germline V gene lookup returns CDR1 MNHEY and CDR2 SVGAGI. The CDR3 spans 15 residues. V was pared by 0 bases and J by 5 bases, with 11 bases between.

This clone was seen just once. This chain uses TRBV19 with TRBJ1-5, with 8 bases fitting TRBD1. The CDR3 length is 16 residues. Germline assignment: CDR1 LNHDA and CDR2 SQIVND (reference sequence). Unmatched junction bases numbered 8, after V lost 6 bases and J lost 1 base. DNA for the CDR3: TGTGCCAGTAGCGGATGGGCAGGGGGCAGCAATCAGCCCCAGCATTTT. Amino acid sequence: CASSGWAGGSNQPQHF.

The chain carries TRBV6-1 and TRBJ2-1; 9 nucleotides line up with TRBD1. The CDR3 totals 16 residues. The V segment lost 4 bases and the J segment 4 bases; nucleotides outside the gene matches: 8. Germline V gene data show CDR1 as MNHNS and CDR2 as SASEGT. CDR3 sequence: CASSGYDRGKYNEQFF. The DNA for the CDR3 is TGTGCCAGCAGTGGATACGACAGGGGGAAATACAATGAGCAGTTCTTC.

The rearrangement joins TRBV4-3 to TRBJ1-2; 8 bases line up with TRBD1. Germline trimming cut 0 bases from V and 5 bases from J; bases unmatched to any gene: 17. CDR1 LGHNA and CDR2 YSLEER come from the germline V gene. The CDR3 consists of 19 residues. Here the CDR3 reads CASSQEWFGSGGAWYGYTF. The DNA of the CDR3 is TGCGCCAGCAGCCAAGAATGGTTTGGATCAGGGGGCGCTTGGTATGGCTACACCTTC.

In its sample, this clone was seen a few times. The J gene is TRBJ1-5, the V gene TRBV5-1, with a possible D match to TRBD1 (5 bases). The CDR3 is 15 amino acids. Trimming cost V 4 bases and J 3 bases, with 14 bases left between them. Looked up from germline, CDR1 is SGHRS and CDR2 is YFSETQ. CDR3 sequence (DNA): TGCGCCAGCAGCCCAAACACAGGAACCAATCAGCCCCAGCATTTT. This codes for CASSPNTGTNQPQHF.

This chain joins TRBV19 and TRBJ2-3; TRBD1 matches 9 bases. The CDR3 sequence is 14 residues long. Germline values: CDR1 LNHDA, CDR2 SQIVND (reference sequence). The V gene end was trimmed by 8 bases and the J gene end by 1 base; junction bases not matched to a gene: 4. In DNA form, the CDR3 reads TGTGCCAGTGAACAGGGGGCGGGCACAGATACGCAGTATTTT. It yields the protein CASEQGAGTDTQYF.

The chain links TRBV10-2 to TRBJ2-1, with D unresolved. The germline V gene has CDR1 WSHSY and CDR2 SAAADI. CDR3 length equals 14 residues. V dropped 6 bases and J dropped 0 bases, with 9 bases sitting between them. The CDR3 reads CASRTPNSYNEQFF. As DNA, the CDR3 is TGCGCCAGCAGGACACCTAACTCCTACAATGAGCAGTTCTTC.

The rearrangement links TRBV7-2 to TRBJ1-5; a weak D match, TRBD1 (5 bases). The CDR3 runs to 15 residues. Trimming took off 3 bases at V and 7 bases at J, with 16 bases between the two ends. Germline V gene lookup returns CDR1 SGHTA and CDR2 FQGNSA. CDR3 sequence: CASSFGHGAQQPQHF. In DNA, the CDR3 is TGTGCCAGCAGCTTCGGACATGGGGCGCAGCAGCCCCAGCATTTT.

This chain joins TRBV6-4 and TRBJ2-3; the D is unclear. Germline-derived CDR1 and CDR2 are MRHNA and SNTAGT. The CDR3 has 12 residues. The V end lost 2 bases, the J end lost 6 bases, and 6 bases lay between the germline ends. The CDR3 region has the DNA TGTGCCAGCAGTGACCTAACGGATACGCAGTATTTT. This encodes CASSDLTDTQYF.

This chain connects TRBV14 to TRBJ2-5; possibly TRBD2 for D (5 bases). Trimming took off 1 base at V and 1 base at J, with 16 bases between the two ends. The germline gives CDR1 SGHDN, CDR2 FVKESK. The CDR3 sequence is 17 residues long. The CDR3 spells CASSQGGLTNSQETQYF. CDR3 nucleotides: TGTGCCAGCAGCCAAGGAGGGCTTACGAATTCCCAAGAGACCCAGTACTTC.

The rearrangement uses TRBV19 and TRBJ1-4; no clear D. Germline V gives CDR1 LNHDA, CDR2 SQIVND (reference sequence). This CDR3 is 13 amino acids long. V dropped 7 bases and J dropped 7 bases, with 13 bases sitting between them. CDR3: CASNRGSAEKLFF. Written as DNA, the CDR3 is TGTGCCAGTAATCGAGGGAGTGCTGAAAAACTGTTTTTT.

This chain's CDR3 is CATKGGGDIQYF. Here the CDR3 DNA reads TGTGCCACCAAAGGGGGAGGGGACATTCAGTACTTC. The chain uses TRBV6-5 and TRBJ2-4; a possible D gene is TRBD2 (7 bases). The V gene lost 10 bases and the J gene lost 8 bases, with 15 bases spanning the gap. Germline V gives CDR1 MNHEY, CDR2 SVGAGI. The CDR3 loop spans 12 amino acids.